This entry features one TCR beta chain sequence. This entry comes from a study of T cells in Graves' hyperthyroidism and ophthalmopathy. In the study overall: Before any treatment, at initial diagnosis, peripheral blood was collected.

V was shortened by 0 bases and J by 4 bases, with 12 bases between the two germline ends. The CDR3 runs to 16 residues. Germline CDR1 and CDR2: KGHSH and LQKENI. Diagnoses were established using clinical symptoms, serum thyroxine and TRAb, thyroid ultrasound and orbital computed tomography. The source material, RNA transcripts, was used to amplify TCR beta CDR3 regions. The HTBI set primed first-round TCR CDR3 RT-PCR. From the multiplex PCR reads, TCRdb called clonotypes with MiXCR, one entry per CDR3 protein. Of approximately 200,000 distinct CDR3 sequences detected, about a sixth appear once; the ten largest clones hold 35% to 50%.

Sequenced input: blood. The rearrangement joins TRBV18 to TRBJ1-4; D is perhaps TRBD1 (6 bases). This sequence was found in a man in his forties or fifties with Graves' hyperthyroidism. CDR3 nucleotide sequence: TGTGCCAGCTCACCACCGGACAGAGGGTTTAATGAAAAACTGTTTTTT. Translated, it gives CASSPPDRGFNEKLFF.